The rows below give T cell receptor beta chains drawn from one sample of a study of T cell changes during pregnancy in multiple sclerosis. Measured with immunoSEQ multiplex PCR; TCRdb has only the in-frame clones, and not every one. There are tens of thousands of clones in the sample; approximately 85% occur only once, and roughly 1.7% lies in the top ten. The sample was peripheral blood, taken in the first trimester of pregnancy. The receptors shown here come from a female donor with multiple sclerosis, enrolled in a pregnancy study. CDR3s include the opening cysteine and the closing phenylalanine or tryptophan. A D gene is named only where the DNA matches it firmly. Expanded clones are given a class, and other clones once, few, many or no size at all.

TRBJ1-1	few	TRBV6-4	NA	CASRSSRGGEGTEAFF	TGTGCCAGCAGGTCCTCTCGTGGCGGGGAGGGCACTGAAGCTTTCTTT
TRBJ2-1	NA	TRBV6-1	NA	CASLRSANNEQFF	TGTGCCAGCCTTAGAAGCGCTAACAATGAGCAGTTCTTC
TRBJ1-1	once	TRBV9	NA	CASSVELTAEAFF	TGTGCCAGCAGCGTAGAGTTGACAGCTGAAGCTTTCTTT
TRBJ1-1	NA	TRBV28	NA	CASYNTEAFF	TGTGCCAGTTATAACACTGAAGCTTTCTTT
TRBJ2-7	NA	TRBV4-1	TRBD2	CASSHPKTSGREAFSYEQYF	TGCGCCAGCAGCCATCCCAAAACTAGCGGGAGGGAGGCCTTCTCCTACGAGCAGTACTTC
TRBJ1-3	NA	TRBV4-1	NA	CASSQAGQSSGNTIYF	TGCGCCAGCAGCCAAGCAGGGCAGAGCTCTGGAAACACCATATATTTT
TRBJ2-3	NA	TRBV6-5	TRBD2	CASSYGSGGTDTQYF	TGTGCCAGCAGTTACGGGTCGGGAGGGACAGATACGCAGTATTTT
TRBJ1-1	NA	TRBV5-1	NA	CASSLDRQNTEAFF	TGCGCCAGCAGCTTGGACAGGCAGAACACTGAAGCTTTCTTT
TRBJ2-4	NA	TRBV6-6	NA	CASSWSGDIQYF	TGTGCCAGCAGTTGGAGCGGCGACATTCAGTACTTC
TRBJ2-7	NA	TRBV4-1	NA	CASSQDKGFGDEQYF	TGCGCCAGCAGCCAAGACAAGGGGTTTGGGGACGAGCAGTACTTC
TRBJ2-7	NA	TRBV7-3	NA	CASSLTPPRAGNYEQYF	TGTGCCAGCAGCTTAACCCCCCCCCGGGCGGGGAACTACGAGCAGTACTTC
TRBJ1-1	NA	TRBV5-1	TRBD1	CASSSPTRRDRNTEAFF	TGCGCCAGCAGCTCGCCCACCCGCCGGGACAGGAACACTGAAGCTTTCTTT
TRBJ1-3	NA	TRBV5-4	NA	CASSLSPTTGNTIYF	TGTGCCAGCAGCTTGTCACCTACCACTGGAAACACCATATATTTT
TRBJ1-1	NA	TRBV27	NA	CASTPVLGQTEAFF	TGTGCCAGCACCCCTGTTCTAGGACAAACTGAAGCTTTCTTT
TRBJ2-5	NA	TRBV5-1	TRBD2	CASSLGVAGDSETQYF	TGCGCCAGCAGCTTGGGGGTAGCGGGAGATTCGGAGACCCAGTACTTC
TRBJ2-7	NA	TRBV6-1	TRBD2	CASSESSSGSYEQYF	TGTGCCAGCAGTGAAAGTAGTAGCGGGAGTTACGAGCAGTACTTC
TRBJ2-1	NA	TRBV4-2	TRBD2	CASSPVTSRHNEQFF	TGTGCCAGCAGCCCAGTGACTAGCCGACACAATGAGCAGTTCTTC
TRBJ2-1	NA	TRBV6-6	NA	CASSPRQSEQFF	TGTGCCAGCAGTCCCCGACAGTCGGAGCAGTTCTTC
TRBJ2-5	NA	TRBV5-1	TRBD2	CASSLGTSGFGETQYF	TGCGCCAGCAGCTTGGGGACTAGCGGGTTTGGGGAGACCCAGTACTTC
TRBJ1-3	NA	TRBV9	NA	CASSGGNRNTIYF	TGTGCCAGCAGCGGCGGCAATCGAAACACCATATATTTT
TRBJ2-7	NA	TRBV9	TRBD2	CASNMDGLGYYEQYF	TGTGCCAGCAACATGGACGGACTAGGTTACTACGAGCAGTACTTC
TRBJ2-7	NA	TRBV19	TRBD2	CASSGTSGRSSYEQYF	TGTGCCAGTAGTGGGACTAGCGGAAGGAGCTCCTACGAGCAGTACTTC
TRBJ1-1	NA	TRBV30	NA	CAWSVEREAFF	TGTGCCTGGAGTGTGGAGCGTGAAGCTTTCTTT
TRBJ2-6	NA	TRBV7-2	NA	CASSLQFSGANVLTF	TGTGCCAGCAGTCTACAGTTCTCTGGGGCCAACGTCCTGACTTTC
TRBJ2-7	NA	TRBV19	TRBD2	CASSTHSGYSYEQYF	TGTGCCAGTAGTACCCATAGCGGGTACTCCTACGAGCAGTACTTC